This T cell receptor (beta chain) originates from a study of cytomegalovirus exposure and HLA in healthy donors. Study-wide results and limits: Highly shared variants forming one cluster were likely a sequencing artifact.

The PCR made use of 60 Vbeta and 13 Jbeta primers. Here immunoSEQ multiplex PCR was the method, and the copy in TCRdb shows in-frame clones only, minus some. The repertoire consists of approximately 93,000 clones, with about four fifths occurring once and the leading ten covering about 4%. Of note for this clone: No antigen is known for it.

The CDR3 is 12 amino acids. Trimming shortened V by 2 bases and J by 4 bases, and 5 bases separated the two germline ends. Germline CDR1 and CDR2: MNHNY and SVGAGI (reference sequence). The clonotype originates from a man in his fifties in good health and CMV-seronegative. The sequenced material came from PBMCs. The chain combines TRBV6-6 with TRBJ2-5; maybe TRBD2 (5 bases). For the CDR3, the DNA is TGTGCCAGCAGTTACGAGGGAGAGACCCAGTACTTC. As protein: CASSYEGETQYF.